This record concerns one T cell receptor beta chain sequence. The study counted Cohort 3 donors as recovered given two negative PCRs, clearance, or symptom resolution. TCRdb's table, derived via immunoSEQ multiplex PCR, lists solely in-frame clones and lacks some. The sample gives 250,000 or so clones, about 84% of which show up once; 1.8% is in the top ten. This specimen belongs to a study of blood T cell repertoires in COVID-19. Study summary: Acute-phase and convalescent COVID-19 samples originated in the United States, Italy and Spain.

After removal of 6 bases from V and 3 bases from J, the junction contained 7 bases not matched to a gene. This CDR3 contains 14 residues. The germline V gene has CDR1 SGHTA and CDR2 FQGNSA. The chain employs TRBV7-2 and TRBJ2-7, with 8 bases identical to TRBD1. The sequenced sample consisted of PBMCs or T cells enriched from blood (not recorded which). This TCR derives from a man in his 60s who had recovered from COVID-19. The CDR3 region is CASSTGTGGYEQYF. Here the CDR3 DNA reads TGTGCCAGCAGTACCGGTACAGGGGGCTACGAGCAGTACTTC.